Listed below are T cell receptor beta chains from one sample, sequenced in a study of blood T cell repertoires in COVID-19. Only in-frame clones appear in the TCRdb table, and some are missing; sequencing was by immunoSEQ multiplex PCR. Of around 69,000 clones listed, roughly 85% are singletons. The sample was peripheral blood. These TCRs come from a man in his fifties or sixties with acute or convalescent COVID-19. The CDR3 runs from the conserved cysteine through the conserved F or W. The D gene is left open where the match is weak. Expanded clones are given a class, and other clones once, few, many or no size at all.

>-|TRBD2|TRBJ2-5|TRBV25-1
CASSESGLAQTQYF
TGTGCCAGCAGTGAATCGGGACTAGCCCAGACCCAGTACTTC
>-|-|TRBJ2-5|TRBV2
CASSEAGLQQETQYF
TGTGCCAGCAGTGAAGCGGGACTCCAACAAGAGACCCAGTACTTC
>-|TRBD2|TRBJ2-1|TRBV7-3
CASSLSTSGKYNEQFF
TGTGCCAGCAGCTTATCCACTAGCGGGAAATACAATGAGCAGTTCTTC
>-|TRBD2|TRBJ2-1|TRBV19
CASSIDWASGATYNEQFF
TGTGCCAGTAGTATAGATTGGGCTAGCGGGGCTACCTACAATGAGCAGTTCTTC
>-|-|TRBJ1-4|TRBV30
CAWMSGALNEKLFF
TGTGCCTGGATGAGCGGGGCCCTTAATGAAAAACTGTTTTTT
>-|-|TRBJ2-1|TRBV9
CASSEIAESYNEQFF
TGTGCCAGCAGCGAAATAGCAGAATCCTACAATGAGCAGTTCTTC
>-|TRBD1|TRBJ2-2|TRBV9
CASSASTGGIGELFF
TGTGCCAGCAGCGCCTCCACAGGGGGCATCGGGGAGCTGTTTTTT
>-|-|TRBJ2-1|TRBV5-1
CASSLTDTYNEQFF
TGCGCCAGCAGCTTGACCGACACGTACAATGAGCAGTTCTTC
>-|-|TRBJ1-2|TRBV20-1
CSVLYGYTF
TGCAGTGTTCTATATGGCTACACCTTC
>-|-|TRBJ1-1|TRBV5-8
CASIREDRMNTEAFF
TGTGCCAGCATCCGTGAAGACAGAATGAACACTGAAGCTTTCTTT
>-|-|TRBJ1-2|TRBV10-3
CAISGEGSPPNYGYTF
TGTGCCATCAGTGGAGAAGGTAGCCCTCCTAACTATGGCTACACCTTC
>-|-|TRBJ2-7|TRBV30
CAWSWGGNEQYF
TGTGCCTGGAGTTGGGGGGGCAACGAGCAGTACTTC
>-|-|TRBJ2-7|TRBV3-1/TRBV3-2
CASSQATGAYEQYF
TGTGCCAGCAGCCAAGCGACGGGGGCCTACGAGCAGTACTTC
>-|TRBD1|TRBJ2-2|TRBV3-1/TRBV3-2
CASSQSRDRGGGELFF
TGTGCCAGCAGTCAAAGCCGGGACAGGGGTGGCGGGGAGCTGTTTTTT
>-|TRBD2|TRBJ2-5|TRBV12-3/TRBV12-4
CASSLRGGETQYF
TGTGCCAGCAGTTTAAGGGGAGGGGAGACCCAGTACTTC
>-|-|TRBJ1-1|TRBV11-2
CATRKLQGLVGAFF
TGTGCCACACGAAAATTACAGGGCTTAGTCGGAGCTTTCTTT
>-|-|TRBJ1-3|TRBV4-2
CASSQQTGARNTIYF
TGTGCCAGCAGCCAACAGACAGGCGCAAGAAACACCATATATTTT
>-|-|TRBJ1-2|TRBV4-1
CASSQSLGRAANYGYTF
TGCGCCAGCAGCCAAAGCCTTGGGCGGGCGGCTAACTATGGCTACACCTTC
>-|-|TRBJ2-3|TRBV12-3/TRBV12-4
CASSFAATDTQYF
TGTGCCAGCAGTTTTGCTGCGACAGATACGCAGTATTTT
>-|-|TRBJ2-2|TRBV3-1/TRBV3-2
CASSQGGLRLGELFF
TGTGCCAGCAGCCAAGGAGGACTGAGACTCGGGGAGCTGTTTTTT
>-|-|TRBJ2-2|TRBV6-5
CASSYAGQPTGELFF
TGTGCCAGCAGTTACGCGGGACAGCCCACCGGGGAGCTGTTTTTT
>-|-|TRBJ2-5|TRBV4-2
CASSQDSRSETQYF
TGTGCCAGCAGCCAAGATAGCCGTTCAGAGACCCAGTACTTC
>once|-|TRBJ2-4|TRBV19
CASSTNQDSGGNIQYF
TGTGCCAGTAGTACGAACCAGGACAGCGGAGGAAACATTCAGTACTTC
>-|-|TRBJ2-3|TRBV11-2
CASSALTTTQYF
TGTGCCAGCAGCGCCCTCACTACTACGCAGTATTTT
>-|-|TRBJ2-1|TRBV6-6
CASSYSKAVQFF
TGTGCCAGCAGTTACTCTAAAGCGGTGCAGTTCTTC
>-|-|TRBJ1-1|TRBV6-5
CASSPNRYTEAFF
TGTGCCAGCAGTCCTAACAGATACACTGAAGCTTTCTTT
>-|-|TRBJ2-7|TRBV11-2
CASSTNGRAYEQYF
TGTGCCAGCAGCACCAATGGGCGGGCCTACGAGCAGTACTTC
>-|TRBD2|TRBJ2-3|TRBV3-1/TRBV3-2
CASSSAAGGVTDTQYF
TGTGCCAGCAGCTCCGCAGCCGGGGGGGTCACAGATACGCAGTATTTT
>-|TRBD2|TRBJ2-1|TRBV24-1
CATSDSSGGVWNEQFF
TGTGCCACCAGTGACTCGAGCGGGGGGGTATGGAATGAGCAGTTCTTC
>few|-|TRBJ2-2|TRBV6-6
CASSDRSTGELFF
TGTGCCAGCAGCGACAGGTCGACCGGGGAGCTGTTTTTT
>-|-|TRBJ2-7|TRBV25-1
CASSDTKGGYEQYF
TGTGCCAGCAGTGATACGAAAGGAGGCTACGAGCAGTACTTC
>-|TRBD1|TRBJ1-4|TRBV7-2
CASSLGTGAGEKLFF
TGTGCCAGCAGCTTAGGGACAGGGGCCGGCGAAAAACTGTTTTTT
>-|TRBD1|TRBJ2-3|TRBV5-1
CASSGGQIIPDTQYF
TGCGCCAGCAGCGGGGGACAGATAATTCCAGATACGCAGTATTTT
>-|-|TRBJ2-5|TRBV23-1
CASSQSFTYPETQYF
TGCGCCAGCAGTCAATCTTTTACTTATCCAGAGACCCAGTACTTC
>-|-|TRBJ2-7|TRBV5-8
CASSPWTGRGSYEQYF
TGTGCCAGCAGCCCCTGGACAGGGCGGGGGAGCTACGAGCAGTACTTC
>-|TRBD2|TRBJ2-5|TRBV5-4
CASSPGLGEETQYF
TGTGCCAGCAGCCCGGGACTAGGTGAAGAGACCCAGTACTTC
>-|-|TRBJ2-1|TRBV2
CASNPWGGLGEQFF
TGTGCCAGCAACCCTTGGGGGGGGCTGGGTGAGCAGTTCTTC
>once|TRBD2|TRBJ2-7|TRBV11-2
CASSLSLAGGYEQYF
TGTGCCAGCAGCTTAAGCCTAGCGGGGGGCTACGAGCAGTACTTC
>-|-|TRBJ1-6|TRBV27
CASSSYNSPLHF
TGTGCCAGCAGTTCATATAATTCACCCCTCCACTTT
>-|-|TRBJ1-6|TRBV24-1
CATIGCVSSPLHF
TGTGCCACCATCGGGTGTGTTAGTTCACCCCTCCACTTT
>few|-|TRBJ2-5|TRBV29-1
CSVQPQGGLAAQYF
TGCAGCGTCCAGCCACAGGGGGGCCTAGCGGCCCAGTACTTC
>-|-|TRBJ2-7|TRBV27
CASSLLGSGEQYF
TGTGCCAGCAGTTTACTGGGAAGCGGCGAGCAGTACTTC
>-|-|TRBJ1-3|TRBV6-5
CASSYSSKSGNTIYF
TGTGCCAGCAGTTACTCGAGCAAATCTGGAAACACCATATATTTT